The clone carrying this T cell receptor (beta chain) appeared a few times. What it binds is not known. The source of the sample is a study of early T cells in non-severe SARS-CoV-2 infection. The CDR3 spans 11 residues. V was clipped by 7 bases and J by 4 bases, with 5 bases between them. The germline V gene has CDR1 SNHLY and CDR2 FYNNEI. Study observations and caveats: Anti-spike CD8 responses were favored in VDJdb matching, and private and CD4 specificities were missed.

TCRdb re-derived calls from the 5' RACE reads in MiXCR, one entry per CDR3 protein. The sample includes about 64,000 distinct CDR3 sequences, approximately 14% of them seen just once. The rearrangement links TRBV2 to TRBJ2-1; possible D gene TRBD1, 5 bases. The sequenced sample consisted of whole blood. The TCR sequence derives from an adult who was a healthcare worker with PCR-confirmed SARS-CoV-2 infection or an uninfected control (not recorded which). CDR3 amino acids: CASTGYNEQFF. DNA for the CDR3: TGTGCCAGCACAGGGTACAATGAGCAGTTCTTC.